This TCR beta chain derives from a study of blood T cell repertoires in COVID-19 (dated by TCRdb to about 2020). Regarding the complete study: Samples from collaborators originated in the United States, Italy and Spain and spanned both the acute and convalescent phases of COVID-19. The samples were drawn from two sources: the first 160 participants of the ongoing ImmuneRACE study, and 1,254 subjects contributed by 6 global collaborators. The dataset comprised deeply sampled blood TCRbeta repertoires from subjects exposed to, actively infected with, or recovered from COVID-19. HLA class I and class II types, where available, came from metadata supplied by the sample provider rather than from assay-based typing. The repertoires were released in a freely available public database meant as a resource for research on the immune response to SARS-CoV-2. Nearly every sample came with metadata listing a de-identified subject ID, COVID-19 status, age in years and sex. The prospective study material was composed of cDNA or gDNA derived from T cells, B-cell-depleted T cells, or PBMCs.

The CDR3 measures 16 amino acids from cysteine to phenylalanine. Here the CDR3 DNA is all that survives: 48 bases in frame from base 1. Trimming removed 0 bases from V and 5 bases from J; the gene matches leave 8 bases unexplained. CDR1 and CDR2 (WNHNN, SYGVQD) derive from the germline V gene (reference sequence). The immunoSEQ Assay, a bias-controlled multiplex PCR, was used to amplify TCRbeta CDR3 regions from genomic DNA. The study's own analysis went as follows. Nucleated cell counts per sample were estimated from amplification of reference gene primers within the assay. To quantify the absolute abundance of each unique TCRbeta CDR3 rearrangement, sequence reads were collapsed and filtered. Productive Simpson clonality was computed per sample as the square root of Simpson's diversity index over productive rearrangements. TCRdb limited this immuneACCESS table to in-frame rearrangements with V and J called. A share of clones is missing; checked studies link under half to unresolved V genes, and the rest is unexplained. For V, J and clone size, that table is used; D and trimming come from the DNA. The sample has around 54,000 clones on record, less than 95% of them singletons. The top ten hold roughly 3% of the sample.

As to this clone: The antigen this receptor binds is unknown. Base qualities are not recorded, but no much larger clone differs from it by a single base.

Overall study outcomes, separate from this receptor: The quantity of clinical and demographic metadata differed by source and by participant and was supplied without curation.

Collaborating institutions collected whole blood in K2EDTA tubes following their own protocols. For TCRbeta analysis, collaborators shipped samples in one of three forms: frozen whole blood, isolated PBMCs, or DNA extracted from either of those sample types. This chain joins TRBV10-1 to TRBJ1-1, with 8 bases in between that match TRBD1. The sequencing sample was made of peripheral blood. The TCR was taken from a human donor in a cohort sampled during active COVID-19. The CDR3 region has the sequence CASSESTRTGRTEAFF. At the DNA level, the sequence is TGCGCCAGCAGTGAGTCGACCCGGACAGGGCGGACTGAAGCTTTCTTT.